This T cell receptor (beta chain) was identified during a study of Tregs in tolerant kidney transplant recipients. Germline V gene lookup returns CDR1 SGHAT and CDR2 FQNNGV. The CDR3 loop spans 13 amino acids. Points on this clone: An end of the junction does not agree with germline; a read error may underlie this.

Thawed PBMCs were FACS-sorted into unstimulated CD4+CD25+CD127- regulatory T cells, CD4+CD25- non-regulatory cells, CD4 and CD8 cells. Clones were sequenced by immunoSEQ multiplex PCR, and TCRdb holds only the in-frame ones, with some missing. The sample holds approximately 75,000 clones; around 90% are singletons and the top ten take 0.34%. The chain employs TRBV11-2 and TRBJ2-2, with D tentatively TRBD2 (6 bases). Sequencing used Tregs from blood, obtained before the transplant. The clonotype originates from a human donor who received a combined kidney and bone marrow transplant. The CDR3 DNA sequence: TGTGCCAGCAGCCCGGAGCGGACCGGGGGGCTGTTTTTT. Translated: CASSPERTGGLFF.